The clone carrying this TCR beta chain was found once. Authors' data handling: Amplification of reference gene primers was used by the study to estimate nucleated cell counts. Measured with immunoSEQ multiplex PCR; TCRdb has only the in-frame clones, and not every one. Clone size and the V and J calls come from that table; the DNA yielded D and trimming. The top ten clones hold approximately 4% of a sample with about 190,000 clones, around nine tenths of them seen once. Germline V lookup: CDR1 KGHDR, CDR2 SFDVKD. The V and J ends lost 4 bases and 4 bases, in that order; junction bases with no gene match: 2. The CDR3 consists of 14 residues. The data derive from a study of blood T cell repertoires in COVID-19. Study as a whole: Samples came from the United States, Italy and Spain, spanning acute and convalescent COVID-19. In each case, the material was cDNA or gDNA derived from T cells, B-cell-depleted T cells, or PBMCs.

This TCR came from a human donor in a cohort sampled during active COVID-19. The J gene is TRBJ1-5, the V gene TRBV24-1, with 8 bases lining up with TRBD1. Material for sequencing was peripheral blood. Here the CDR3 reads CATSDRQGNQPQHF. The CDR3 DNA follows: TGTGCCACCAGTGACCGACAGGGGAATCAGCCCCAGCATTTT.